The source of this T cell receptor beta chain is a study of cytomegalovirus exposure and HLA in healthy donors. General study points: Whilst most TCR sequences proved rare, a subset of public TCRs occurred across many donors. Near-uniform donor sequencing depth was presumed by presence/absence analyses. Reportedly, TCR beta sequences accurately predicted HLA-A and HLA-B alleles in most subjects.

In regard to this clone: Antigen: not known.

This PCR relied on a set of 60 Vbeta primers and 13 Jbeta primers. Sequenced by immunoSEQ multiplex PCR; TCRdb stores in-frame clones only, minus some. In the table there are roughly 160,000 clones, roughly 80% of which are singletons. The specimen sequenced was PBMCs. This sequence was found in a woman in her 30s in good health and CMV-seropositive.

The CDR3 spells CASSKGSRQGSTGANVLTF. Written as DNA, the CDR3 is TGTGCCAGCAGCAAAGGGAGCCGACAGGGGAGCACTGGGGCCAACGTCCTGACTTTC. This chain joins TRBV21-1 and TRBJ2-6; the DNA was not compared with TRBD1, the D call given in the table. TRBV21-1 is tagged as a pseudogene. The CDR3 sequence is 19 residues long.